The TCR beta chain described here comes from a study of human T cells and chemical hapten exposure (dated by TCRdb to 2020 to 2023). For context, the study as a whole: For sensitization, 2% DPC in acetone was applied to a 2 cm by 2 cm area of upper inner arm skin. Nearly 30 alopecia patients gave blood for TCR sequencing at one to four time points (pre-sensitization, 2, 6 and 24 weeks). The patient cohort, mostly female, included alopecia areata with under or over 50% scalp involvement, alopecia totalis and alopecia universalis. Patient blood was sampled pre-sensitization (week 0) and at 2, 6 and about 24 weeks after DPC sensitization. Patch testing was done on the upper back using Finn chambers containing 0.01% DPC, and results were scored after 6 days according to International Contact Dermatitis Research Group standards. Throughout the approximately 22-week study period, patients were also given weekly therapeutic DPC doses on the scalp. Peripheral blood TCR repertoire changes were tracked in vivo in alopecia patients during primary and secondary sensitization to the hapten diphenylcyclopropenone (DPC). Libraries were pooled for sequencing, and variation in per-sample TCR yields was attributed mainly to small differences in library volumes within the pool.

Per the publication, the time point label means: pre-sensitization, week 0. The label giving this sample's treatment or condition can be read as: therapeutic diphenylcyclopropenone sensitization with weekly scalp DPC. At each patch-test visit, blood was drawn before the patch test was applied. Eligible patients were aged 18 to 70, diagnosed with alopecia, deemed suitable for DPC therapy, and excluded if pregnant. Total RNA was extracted from unfractionated whole blood collected in Tempus Blood RNA tubes. The germline ends are 7 bases apart after V is trimmed by 5 bases and J by 6 bases. From cysteine to phenylalanine, the CDR3 is 12 amino acids long. Only the CDR3 DNA stays, 36 bases, in frame from base 1. CDR1 and CDR2, looked up from the germline V gene (reference sequence), are SEHNR and FQNEAQ. The protocol used for the library was RACE. The data were produced on a NextSeq 500. During library preparation, unique molecular identifiers were attached to individual cDNA molecules so that TCRs could be counted quantitatively and reproducibly. Each blood RNA sample was used to sequence both TCR alpha and TCR beta chains. The study's processing was this. The median number of TCRs per sample was approximately 93,000, ranging from about 20,000 to 690,600. The Decombinator software suite was used to annotate the V, J and CDR3 of the TCR reads. Every sample was subsampled to the same number of TCRs (28,000) for the PS versus PT1 abundance plots. Expanded TCRs were defined as absent before sensitization and observed at least eight times at the 2-week time point. The raw public reads went through TCRdb reprocessing: fastp at Q25, MiXCR clone calling, in-frame beta chains kept. All rows with the same CDR3 protein become a single entry with the most common DNA and genes. These V and J calls are TCRdb output, not the study's own analysis. Present in this sample are some 74,000 distinct CDR3 sequences, approximately 15% of which were seen just once. The ten largest clonotypes hold 4.6% of the sample.

What the authors observed across the whole study: Because all patients had alopecia, a presumed autoimmune disease, the immune response of the patients might differ from that of healthy individuals. The number of TCRs above 1 in 1000 frequency did not change with DPC sensitization; there was no evidence of global repertoire structure alterations. Repeated subsampling changed both the strength of the expansion versus patch-test correlation and the threshold at which that correlation became significant. Expanded TCRs formed significantly more large CDR3 similarity clusters than pre-sensitization or healthy control sets, consistent with antigen-driven responses. The number of PT1 expanded TCRs positively correlated with patch test score, significant at thresholds 8, 16 and 32 but not 4.

This clonotype appeared a few times. What this receptor recognizes is not known. There are no base qualities to consult, and no much larger clone falls within one base. Sample: whole blood, taken in connection with sensitization to the hapten diphenylcyclopropenone (DPC). The V gene is TRBV7-9 and the J gene is TRBJ2-2; the D gene assignment is ambiguous. The sequence derives from a woman between 50 and 59 years old with alopecia areata. Some clones in this sample may be carry-over from other donors' samples. In nucleotide form, the sequence is TGTGCCAGCAGCGGGTTTTCCGGGGAGCTGTTTTTT. The resulting protein is CASSGFSGELFF.